These T cell receptor beta chains were read from a single sample in a study of T cells after yellow fever vaccination. Via MiXCR, TCRdb re-called the 5' RACE reads, giving one row per CDR3 protein. The table has about 210,000 distinct CDR3 sequences, roughly 3.3% seen once; the top ten hold roughly 3%. The source was CD4+ T cells sorted from PBMCs, collected 10 days after the yellow fever booster vaccination. These receptors were obtained from a man between 18 and 29 years old who received the YFV17D yellow fever vaccine. Each CDR3 is given with its conserved first and last residue. D genes are given only for firm matches. Clone sizes are given selectively: once, few, many, or a class where the clone is expanded.

j_gene | v_gene | d_gene | len | abundance | CDR3aa | CDR3nt
TRBJ1-2 | TRBV3-1 | TRBD1 | 15 | NA | CASSTGGFVTYGYTF | TGTGCCAGCAGCACAGGGGGGTTTGTGACCTATGGCTACACCTTC
TRBJ1-2 | TRBV12-3/TRBV12-4 | TRBD1 | 14 | many | CASQVRDRDYGYTF | TGTGCCAGCCAGGTCCGGGACAGGGACTATGGCTACACCTTC
TRBJ2-1 | TRBV7-3 | TRBD1 | 14 | many | CASSPTGGGNEQFF | TGTGCCAGCAGCCCGACAGGGGGAGGGAATGAGCAGTTCTTC
TRBJ1-5 | TRBV12-3/TRBV12-4 | TRBD1 | 17 | many | CASSLVGTGGGNQPQHF | TGTGCCAGCAGTTTAGTCGGGACAGGGGGAGGCAATCAGCCCCAGCATTTT
TRBJ2-1 | TRBV20-1 | NA | 13 | NA | CSALRTDNNEQFF | TGCAGTGCTCTCCGGACGGATAACAATGAGCAGTTCTTC
TRBJ2-1 | TRBV30 | NA | 11 | many | CAWSVRGAAFF | TGTGCCTGGAGTGTAAGGGGGGCCGCGTTCTTC
TRBJ2-1 | TRBV7-2 | NA | 11 | few | CASSLTAEQFF | TGTGCCAGCTCACTTACGGCGGAGCAGTTCTTC
TRBJ2-6 | TRBV12-3/TRBV12-4 | NA | 15 | NA | CASSFYSSGANVLTF | TGTGCCAGCAGTTTTTACAGCTCTGGGGCCAACGTCCTGACTTTC
TRBJ2-3 | TRBV12-3/TRBV12-4 | TRBD2 | 18 | few | CASRLTYGSGDYTDTQYF | TGTGCCAGCAGACTTACCTACGGGAGCGGGGATTACACAGATACGCAGTATTTT
TRBJ2-7 | TRBV20-1 | TRBD1 | 13 | NA | CSARGRGSHEQYF | TGCAGTGCCAGGGGGCGGGGTTCCCACGAGCAGTACTTC
TRBJ2-5 | TRBV12-3/TRBV12-4 | TRBD2 | 16 | few | CASSLGRTSAAETQYF | TGTGCCAGCAGTTTAGGGCGGACTAGCGCGGCCGAGACCCAGTACTTC
TRBJ2-2 | TRBV4-3 | NA | 17 | NA | CASSQDSRRGNTGELFF | TGCGCCAGCAGCCAAGACTCTCGGCGGGGTAACACCGGGGAGCTGTTTTTT
TRBJ2-3 | TRBV5-1 | NA | 17 | many | CASSLAGSARGTDTQYF | TGCGCCAGCAGCTTGGCCGGGTCGGCCCGGGGCACAGATACGCAGTATTTT
TRBJ2-1 | TRBV2 | TRBD2 | 17 | few | CASSFDAGGLSYNEQFF | TGTGCCAGCAGCTTTGATGCGGGGGGTCTCTCCTACAATGAGCAGTTCTTC
TRBJ2-3 | TRBV6-5 | NA | 15 | NA | CASSPGAADTDTQYF | TGTGCCAGCAGCCCCGGGGCGGCAGACACAGATACGCAGTATTTT
TRBJ2-7 | TRBV6-6 | NA | 15 | few | CASSGTSFGSYEQYF | TGTGCCAGCAGTGGGACCTCCTTTGGGTCCTACGAGCAGTACTTC
TRBJ2-4 | TRBV6-6 | NA | 14 | few | CASSLPRDINIQYF | TGTGCCAGCAGCCTCCCCCGGGACATCAACATTCAGTACTTC
TRBJ2-1 | TRBV30 | NA | 16 | few | CAWAPLHRVHYNEQFF | TGTGCCTGGGCTCCCCTCCACAGGGTTCACTACAATGAGCAGTTCTTC
TRBJ2-7 | TRBV6-5 | TRBD2 | 14 | many | CASRPPGEGYEQYF | TGTGCCAGCAGGCCCCCCGGGGAGGGCTACGAGCAGTACTTC
TRBJ2-7 | TRBV20-1 | NA | 11 | NA | CSALQGGEQYF | TGCAGTGCCCTACAGGGAGGGGAGCAGTACTTC
TRBJ2-4 | TRBV5-4 | NA | 16 | many | CASSFAGGVAKNIQYF | TGTGCCAGCAGCTTCGCGGGCGGAGTAGCCAAAAACATTCAGTACTTC
TRBJ2-3 | TRBV10-2 | NA | 14 | NA | CASSVSHLTDTQYF | TGCGCCAGCAGTGTGTCGCACCTTACAGATACGCAGTATTTT
TRBJ1-3 | TRBV12-3/TRBV12-4 | NA | 15 | few | CASKGRPNSGNTIYF | TGTGCCAGCAAAGGTCGACCGAACTCTGGAAACACCATATATTTT
TRBJ2-5 | TRBV5-1 | TRBD1 | 14 | few | CASRFGTGGETQYF | TGCGCCAGCAGGTTCGGGACAGGGGGAGAGACCCAGTACTTC
TRBJ2-3 | TRBV6-5 | NA | 14 | many | CASSRRLGIDTQYF | TGTGCCAGCAGTAGACGACTAGGGATAGATACGCAGTATTTT
TRBJ1-1 | TRBV5-1 | NA | 13 | many | CASSWTEGTEAFF | TGCGCCAGCAGCTGGACGGAAGGAACTGAAGCTTTCTTT
TRBJ2-1 | TRBV7-6 | TRBD2 | 16 | once | CASSFGLAGGHDEQFF | TGTGCCAGCAGCTTCGGACTAGCGGGGGGGCATGATGAGCAGTTCTTC
TRBJ1-1 | TRBV7-2 | NA | 13 | NA | CASSLEYIAEAFF | TGTGCCAGCAGCTTAGAGTACATAGCTGAAGCTTTCTTT
TRBJ2-3 | TRBV4-3 | TRBD2 | 17 | many | CASSQDRTSGGTDTQYF | TGCGCCAGCAGCCAAGATCGGACTAGCGGGGGTACAGATACGCAGTATTTT
TRBJ2-3 | TRBV5-1 | TRBD1 | 14 | NA | CASSRGQQGDTQYF | TGCGCCAGCAGCAGGGGACAGCAGGGTGATACGCAGTATTTT
TRBJ2-3 | TRBV27 | NA | 13 | many | CASSHGSADTQYF | TGTGCCAGCAGTCACGGATCGGCAGATACGCAGTATTTT
TRBJ2-3 | TRBV5-6 | TRBD2 | 16 | many | CASSYEPGLGVGTQYF | TGTGCCAGCAGTTACGAACCGGGACTAGGAGTCGGTACGCAGTATTTT
TRBJ2-7 | TRBV7-9 | NA | 16 | many | CASSFGRGPRYHEQYF | TGTGCCAGCAGCTTTGGGAGGGGGCCGCGGTACCACGAGCAGTACTTC